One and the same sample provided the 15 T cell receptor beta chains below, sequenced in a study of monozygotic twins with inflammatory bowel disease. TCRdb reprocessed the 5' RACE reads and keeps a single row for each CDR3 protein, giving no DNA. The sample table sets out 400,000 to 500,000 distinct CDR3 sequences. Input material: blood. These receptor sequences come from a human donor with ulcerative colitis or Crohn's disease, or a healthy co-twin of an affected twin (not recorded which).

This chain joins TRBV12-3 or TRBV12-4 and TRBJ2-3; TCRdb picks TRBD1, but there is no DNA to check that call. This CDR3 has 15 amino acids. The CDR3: CASSRQGAWTDTQYF.

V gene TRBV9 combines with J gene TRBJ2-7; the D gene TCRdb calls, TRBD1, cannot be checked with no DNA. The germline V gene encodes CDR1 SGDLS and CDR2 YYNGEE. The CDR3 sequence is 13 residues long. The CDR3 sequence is CASSMTGGAEQYF.

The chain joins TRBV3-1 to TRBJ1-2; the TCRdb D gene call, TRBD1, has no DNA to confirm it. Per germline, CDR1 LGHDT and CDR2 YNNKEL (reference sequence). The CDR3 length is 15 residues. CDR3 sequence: CASRLKGQGTSGYTF. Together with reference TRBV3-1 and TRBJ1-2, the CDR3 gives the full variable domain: DTAVSQTPKYLVTQMGNDKSIKCEQNLGHDTMYWYKQDSKKFLKIMFSYNNKELIINETVPNRFSPKSPDKAHLNLHINSLELGDSAVYFCASRLKGQGTSGYTFGSGTRLTVV.

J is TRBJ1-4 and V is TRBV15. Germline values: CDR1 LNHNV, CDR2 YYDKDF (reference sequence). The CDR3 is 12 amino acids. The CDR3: CATSTWDEKLFF. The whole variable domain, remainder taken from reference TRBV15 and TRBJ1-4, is DAMVIQNPRYQVTQFGKPVTLSCSQTLNHNVMYWYQQKSSQAPKLLFHYYDKDFNNEADTPDNFQSRRPNTSFCFLDIRSPGLGDTAMYLCATSTWDEKLFFGSGTQLSVL.

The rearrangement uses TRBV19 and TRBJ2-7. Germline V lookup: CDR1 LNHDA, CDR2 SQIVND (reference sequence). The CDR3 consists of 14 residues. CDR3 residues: CASSDSGRSYEQYF.

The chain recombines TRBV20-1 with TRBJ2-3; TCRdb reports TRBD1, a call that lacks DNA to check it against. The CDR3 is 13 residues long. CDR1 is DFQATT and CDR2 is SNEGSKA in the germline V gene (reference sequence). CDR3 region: CSASGNMADTQYF.

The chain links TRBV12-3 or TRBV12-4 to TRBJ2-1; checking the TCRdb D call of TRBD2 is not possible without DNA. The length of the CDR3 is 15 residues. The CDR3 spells CASSLGGLSFNEQFF.

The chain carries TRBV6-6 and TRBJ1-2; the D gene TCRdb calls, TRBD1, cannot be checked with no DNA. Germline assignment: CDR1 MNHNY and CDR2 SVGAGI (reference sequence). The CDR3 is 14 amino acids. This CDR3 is CASGGLGQYYGYTF.

The CDR3 is CASSFVGRGTEAFF. The rearrangement links TRBV27 to TRBJ1-1. Germline CDR1 reads MNHEY; CDR2 reads SMNVEV (reference sequence). This CDR3 comprises 14 residues.

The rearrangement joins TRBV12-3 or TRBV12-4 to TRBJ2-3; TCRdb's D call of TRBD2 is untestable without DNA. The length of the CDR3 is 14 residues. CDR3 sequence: CASSLNRAIDTQYF.

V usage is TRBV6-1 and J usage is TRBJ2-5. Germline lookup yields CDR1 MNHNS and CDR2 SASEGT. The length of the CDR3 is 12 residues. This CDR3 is CASTGLLGTQYF.

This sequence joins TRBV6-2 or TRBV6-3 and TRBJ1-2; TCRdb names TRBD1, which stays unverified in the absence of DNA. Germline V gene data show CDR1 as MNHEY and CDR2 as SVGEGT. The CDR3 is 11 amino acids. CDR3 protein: CASRQGYGYTF.

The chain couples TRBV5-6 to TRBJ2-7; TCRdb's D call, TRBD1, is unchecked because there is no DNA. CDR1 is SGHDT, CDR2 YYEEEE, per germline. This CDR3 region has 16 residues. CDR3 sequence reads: CASSLGRTRDDYEQYF.

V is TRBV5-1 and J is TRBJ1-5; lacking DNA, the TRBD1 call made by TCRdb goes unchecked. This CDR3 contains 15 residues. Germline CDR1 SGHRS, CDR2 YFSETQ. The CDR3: CASRPTGDYDQPQHF.

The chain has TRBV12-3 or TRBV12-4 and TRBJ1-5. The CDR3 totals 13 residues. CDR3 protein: CASSQYSNQPQHF.